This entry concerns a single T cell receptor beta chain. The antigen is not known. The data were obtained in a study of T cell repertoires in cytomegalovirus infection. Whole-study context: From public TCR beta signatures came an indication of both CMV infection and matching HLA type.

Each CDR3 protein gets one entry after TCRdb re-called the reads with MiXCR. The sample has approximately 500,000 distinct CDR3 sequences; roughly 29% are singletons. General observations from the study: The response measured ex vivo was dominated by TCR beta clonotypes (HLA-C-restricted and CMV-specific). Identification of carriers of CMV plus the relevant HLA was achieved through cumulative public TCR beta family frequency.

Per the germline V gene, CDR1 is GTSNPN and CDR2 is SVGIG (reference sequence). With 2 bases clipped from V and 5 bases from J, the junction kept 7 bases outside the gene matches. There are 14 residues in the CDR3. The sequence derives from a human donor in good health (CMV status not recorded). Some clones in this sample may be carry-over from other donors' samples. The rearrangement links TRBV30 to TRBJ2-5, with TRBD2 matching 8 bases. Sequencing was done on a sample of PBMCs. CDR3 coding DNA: TGTGCCTGGAGTAGCGGGAGTGCAGGGGAGACCCAGTACTTC. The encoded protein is CAWSSGSAGETQYF.